These T cell receptor beta chains were read from a single sample in a study of beta chain features in type 1 diabetes. The repertoire was sequenced with immunoSEQ multiplex PCR; TCRdb's copy has only in-frame clones and lacks some. The top ten clones hold approximately 0.021% of a sample with 640,000 or so clones, roughly 13% of them seen once. Sequencing was performed on naive CD4+ T cells from blood. These receptors were taken from a man younger than 30 with type 1 diabetes. Each CDR3 is given with its conserved first and last residue. Each record gives: J gene, CDR3 length, V gene, D gene, clone size, CDR3 protein, CDR3 DNA. D genes are given only for firm matches. Expanded clones are given a class, and other clones once, few, many or no size at all.

TRBJ2-5,14,TRBV18,.,.,CASSPPNDQETQYF,TGTGCCAGCTCACCACCAAACGACCAAGAGACCCAGTACTTC
TRBJ1-5,13,TRBV29-1,.,.,CSAGQDSNQPQHF,TGCAGCGCTGGACAAGACTCCAATCAGCCCCAGCATTTT
TRBJ2-2,13,TRBV7-7,.,.,CASSLAGSGELFF,TGTGCCAGCAGCTTAGCGGGCAGCGGGGAGCTGTTTTTT
TRBJ2-5,16,TRBV5-1,TRBD1,.,CASSLDAGGPQETQYF,TGCGCCAGCAGCTTGGACGCAGGGGGCCCGCAAGAGACCCAGTACTTC
TRBJ2-4,16,TRBV7-2,.,.,CASSFGTAVVKNIQYF,TGTGCCAGCAGCTTTGGGACGGCGGTAGTCAAAAACATTCAGTACTTC
TRBJ2-7,12,TRBV30,.,few,CAWSATSHEQYF,TGTGCCTGGAGTGCAACTTCCCACGAGCAGTACTTC
TRBJ1-3,13,TRBV30,.,.,CAWSGVTGNTIYF,TGTGCCTGGAGCGGAGTTACTGGAAACACCATATATTTT
TRBJ2-4,15,TRBV4-1,.,few,CASSQENRGTNIQYF,TGCGCCAGCAGCCAAGAGAATAGGGGAACAAACATTCAGTACTTC
TRBJ1-1,15,TRBV30,TRBD1,.,CAWSVQGTGGTEAFF,TGTGCCTGGAGTGTACAGGGGACAGGGGGCACTGAAGCTTTCTTT
TRBJ2-2,13,TRBV25-1,.,.,CASSVVRTGELFF,TGTGCCAGCAGCGTAGTGAGAACCGGGGAGCTGTTTTTT
TRBJ2-1,15,TRBV7-9,TRBD2,.,CASSFSGGANNEQFF,TGTGCCAGCAGCTTTAGCGGGGGGGCAAATAATGAGCAGTTCTTC
TRBJ2-3,16,TRBV18,TRBD2,once,CASSPQPSGDTDTQYF,TGTGCCAGCTCACCACAACCTAGCGGGGATACAGATACGCAGTATTTT
TRBJ2-7,13,TRBV7-6,.,few,CASSLERTGEQYF,TGTGCCAGCAGCTTAGAACGGACCGGCGAGCAGTACTTC
TRBJ1-1,14,TRBV5-4,.,.,CASSSQGAGTEAFF,TGTGCCAGCAGCTCACAGGGTGCAGGCACTGAAGCTTTCTTT